This T cell receptor (beta chain) was sequenced in a study of T cell changes during pregnancy in multiple sclerosis. Clones were sequenced by immunoSEQ multiplex PCR, and TCRdb holds only the in-frame ones, with some missing. Here the sample spans some 31,000 clones, more than 90% being singletons. The junction had 9 bases not matched to a gene; V was cut back by 4 bases and J by 7 bases. CDR3 length: 14 amino acids. The germline V gene encodes CDR1 SGHVS and CDR2 FNYEAQ. The starting material was CD8+ T cells from peripheral blood mononuclear cells, obtained before pregnancy. The sequence was collected from a female donor with multiple sclerosis, enrolled in a pregnancy study. The chain couples TRBV7-6 to TRBJ2-7; 8 nucleotides align to TRBD2. The CDR3 DNA is TGTGCCAGCAGCTCTCTGACGGGGGGGCGTGAGCAGTACTTC. Encoded protein: CASSSLTGGREQYF.